This T cell receptor (beta chain) was found in a study of CD8 T cells in ankylosing spondylitis. Study findings and constraints: Peripheral blood held disease-linked clones only at relatively low frequency, and these were CD8+. Within matched ankylosing spondylitis synovial fluid, disease-linked clones were reportedly significantly enriched. Previous work reported some of these motif variants in the synovial fluid and blood of reactive arthritis.

This clonotype was seen many times. Its specificity is not known. The CDR3 consists of 13 residues. The germline CDR1 and CDR2 sequences are DFQATT and SNEGSKA (reference sequence). Trimming cost V 6 bases and J 6 bases, with 18 bases left between them. The authors made TCR beta libraries by quantitative 5'-RACE with molecular barcodes. TCRdb itself ran the 5' RACE reads through MiXCR, one entry per CDR3 protein. The sample holds about 300,000 distinct CDR3 sequences, around 21% seen once. This chain uses TRBV20-1 with TRBJ2-7; maybe TRBD2 (6 bases). The sequenced sample was blood, either unsorted or a sorted T cell fraction (not recorded which). The origin of this receptor is a female donor with ankylosing spondylitis or in good health (not recorded which). For the CDR3, the DNA is TGCAGTGCCTATCGGGACTCCTCCGGCGAGCAGTACTTC. Amino acids: CSAYRDSSGEQYF.